These 30 T cell receptor beta chains were all obtained from the same sample, sequenced in a study of cytomegalovirus exposure and HLA in healthy donors (dated by TCRdb to between 2016 and 2019). Library preparation employed the immunoSEQ multiplex PCR assay. A mixture of 60 forward primers for TCR Vbeta segments and 13 reverse primers for TCR Jbeta segments was used in the multiplex PCR. In its TCRdb copy, this immuneACCESS table keeps in-frame sequences only and misses some clones. Where compared with another copy, unresolved V genes explain less than half of these, and the others have no known cause. This sample is represented by roughly 160,000 clones; about 83% of them were singletons. Of the sample, under 0.95% falls within the top ten clones. Sequenced input: PBMCs. The source is a woman aged 25 to 39 in good health and CMV-seronegative.

The rearrangement uses TRBV27 and TRBJ2-6, with a possible D match to TRBD2 (6 bases). V was clipped by 8 bases and J by 3 bases, with 17 bases between them. CDR1 is MNHEY and CDR2 is SMNVEV in the germline V gene (reference sequence). This CDR3 comprises 16 residues. CDR3: CASGWGGTYGANVLTF. In DNA form, the CDR3 reads TGTGCCAGCGGCTGGGGAGGCACATATGGGGCCAACGTCCTGACTTTC.

This sequence joins TRBV4-1 and TRBJ2-7, with 8 bases fitting TRBD2. CDR3 length equals 15 residues. Trimming at V came to 1 base and at J to 1 base, leaving 3 bases not matched to a gene. Per germline, CDR1 MGHRA and CDR2 YSYEKL. CDR3: CASSQGSGASYEQYF. The CDR3 region has the DNA TGCGCCAGCAGCCAAGGTAGCGGGGCTTCCTACGAGCAGTACTTC.

J is TRBJ1-1 and V is TRBV15; 7 nucleotides line up with TRBD1. In germline, CDR1 is LNHNV, CDR2 YYDKDF (reference sequence). V shed 4 bases and J 1 base; nucleotides not matched to a gene: 9. The CDR3 is 16 residues long. CDR3 in DNA: TGTGCCACCAGCACCGATTGGGGGACAGAGAACACTGAAGCTTTCTTT. It translates to CATSTDWGTENTEAFF. Combining the CDR3 with reference TRBV15 and TRBJ1-1 gives the whole variable domain DAMVIQNPRYQVTQFGKPVTLSCSQTLNHNVMYWYQQKSSQAPKLLFHYYDKDFNNEADTPDNFQSRRPNTSFCFLDIRSPGLGDTAMYLCATSTDWGTENTEAFFGQGTRLTVV.

The chain links TRBV27 to TRBJ2-1; 14 bases agree with TRBD2. Germline values: CDR1 MNHEY, CDR2 SMNVEV (reference sequence). The CDR3 is made up of 20 amino acids. Unmatched junction bases numbered 11, after V lost 3 bases and J lost 1 base. For the CDR3, the DNA is TGTGCCAGCAGTTTGTCACCTATGGGACTAGCGGGAGTGTCCTACAATGAGCAGTTCTTC. Its translation is CASSLSPMGLAGVSYNEQFF.

The chain is built from TRBV9 and TRBJ2-7, with a weak D call TRBD2 (5 bases). V was cut by 3 bases and J by 3 bases, with 10 bases left in between. The CDR3 is 13 residues long. Germline V CDR1 and CDR2: SGDLS, YYNGEE. The chain's CDR3 is CASSAGVDYEQYF. DNA of the CDR3: TGTGCCAGCAGCGCCGGGGTCGACTACGAGCAGTACTTC.

This CDR3 reads CASSPRETQYF. CDR3 coding DNA: TGTGCCAGCAGTCCCCGGGAGACCCAGTACTTC. V and J are TRBV28 and TRBJ2-5; D is unresolved. CDR1 MDHEN and CDR2 SYDVKM come from the germline V gene. The V end was cut by 5 bases, the J end by 5 bases, with 6 bases between. CDR3 size: 11 residues.

This chain links TRBV27 with TRBJ2-5; 10 nucleotides agree with TRBD1. The DNA end lines up better with TRBJ2-7; the J call may be wrong. Germline CDR1 reads MNHEY; CDR2 reads SMNVEV (reference sequence). The CDR3 length is 16 residues. In DNA, the CDR3 is TGTGCCAGCAGTTTAGAGGGGACAGGGGAAGCGTACGAGCAGTACTTC. Amino acids: CASSLEGTGEAYEQYF.

The J gene is TRBJ1-4, the V gene TRBV15; D call uncertain. V was trimmed by 1 base and J by 7 bases, leaving 7 bases between them. CDR3 length: 13 amino acids. Germline values: CDR1 LNHNV, CDR2 YYDKDF (reference sequence). This chain's CDR3 is CATSRVPSEKLFF. CDR3 DNA: TGTGCCACCAGCAGAGTCCCTTCTGAAAAACTGTTTTTT.

The chain carries TRBV27 and TRBJ2-1; 12 nucleotides line up with TRBD2. The germline gives CDR1 MNHEY, CDR2 SMNVEV (reference sequence). This CDR3 has 15 residues. The trim removed 5 bases at V and 8 bases at J, leaving 7 bases unmatched. The CDR3 sequence is CASSTLAGGSYEQFF. The CDR3 DNA sequence: TGTGCCAGCAGTACCCTAGCGGGGGGGTCCTATGAGCAGTTCTTC.

The V gene is TRBV2, the J gene TRBJ2-1; TRBD2 matches at 11 bases. Germline V gene data show CDR1 as SNHLY and CDR2 as FYNNEI. The CDR3 is 15 residues long. With 3 bases clipped from V and 5 bases from J, the junction kept 3 bases outside the gene matches. CDR3 residues: CASSDGTSGDNEQFF. The CDR3 coding sequence is TGTGCCAGCAGTGATGGGACTAGCGGAGACAATGAGCAGTTCTTC.

The chain is built from TRBV18 and TRBJ2-2, with 10 bases lining up with TRBD1. Germline V lookup: CDR1 KGHSH, CDR2 LQKENI. V lost 1 base and J lost 7; bases outside the gene matches: 6. The CDR3 contains 16 residues. This chain's CDR3 is CASSPRQGAFGGELFF. CDR3 sequence (DNA): TGTGCCAGCTCACCACGACAGGGGGCATTCGGCGGGGAGCTGTTTTTT.

J is TRBJ2-7 and V is TRBV19; 7 bases align to TRBD1. With V trimmed by 3 bases and J by 5 bases, 10 bases remained unmatched. The CDR3 is 15 amino acids. Germline CDR1 reads LNHDA; CDR2 reads SQIVND (reference sequence). CDR3 amino acids: CASSISLQGWDEQYF. Here the CDR3 DNA reads TGTGCCAGTAGTATCTCGCTACAGGGGTGGGACGAGCAGTACTTC.

V usage is TRBV2 and J usage is TRBJ2-1; TRBD2 aligns across 13 bases. This CDR3 is built from 14 residues. V trimming: 10 bases; J trimming: 8 bases; junction bases outside the gene matches: 8. The germline gives CDR1 SNHLY, CDR2 FYNNEI. In DNA form, the CDR3 reads TGTGCCAATAAACTAGCGGGGGGGCCGGATGAGCAGTTCTTC. Amino acid sequence: CANKLAGGPDEQFF. The whole variable domain, remainder taken from reference TRBV2 and TRBJ2-1, is EPEVTQTPSHQVTQMGQEVILRCVPISNHLYFYWYRQILGQKVEFLVSFYNNEISEKSEIFDDQFSVERPDGSNFTLKIRSTKLEDSAMYFCANKLAGGPDEQFFGPGTRLTVL.

The CDR3 here is CASSLTGTVNTEAFF. CDR3 DNA sequence: TGTGCCAGCTCACTCACCGGGACAGTGAACACTGAAGCTTTCTTT. The J gene is TRBJ1-1, the V gene TRBV18, with TRBD1 matching over 7 bases. Germline loops: CDR1 KGHSH, CDR2 LQKENI. The CDR3 contains 15 residues. The V gene end was trimmed by 4 bases and the J gene end by 0 bases; junction bases not matched to a gene: 5.

The chain couples TRBV5-1 to TRBJ2-5; 8 bases fit TRBD2. This CDR3 has 14 residues. Germline CDR1 is SGHRS and CDR2 is YFSETQ. J gave up 4 bases and V 4 bases, and 6 bases lay outside the gene matches. Written as DNA, the CDR3 is TGCGCCAGCAGCCCCGGGCTAGCGGGAGAGACCCAGTACTTC. This codes for CASSPGLAGETQYF.

The chain combines TRBV7-9 with TRBJ1-4, with D possibly being TRBD1 (6 bases). With 3 bases removed from V and 3 bases from J, the gap between germline ends came to 11 bases. Looked up from germline, CDR1 is SEHNR and CDR2 is FQNEAQ (reference sequence). CDR3 length equals 15 residues. The CDR3 nucleotides read TGTGCCAGCAGCTTTACAGGGAACCCTAATGAAAAACTGTTTTTT. Protein sequence: CASSFTGNPNEKLFF.

The rearrangement uses TRBV2 and TRBJ1-5; 9 positions agree with TRBD1. After removal of 5 bases from V and 0 bases from J, the junction contained 8 bases not matched to a gene. Germline CDR1 is SNHLY and CDR2 is FYNNEI. The CDR3 has 17 residues. As DNA, the CDR3 is TGTGCCAGCAGTCCACAGGGGGCTTTTCTTAGCAATCAGCCCCAGCATTTT. Translated, it gives CASSPQGAFLSNQPQHF. Combining the CDR3 with reference TRBV2 and TRBJ1-5 gives the whole variable domain EPEVTQTPSHQVTQMGQEVILRCVPISNHLYFYWYRQILGQKVEFLVSFYNNEISEKSEIFDDQFSVERPDGSNFTLKIRSTKLEDSAMYFCASSPQGAFLSNQPQHFGDGTRLSIL.

The chain carries TRBV5-4 and TRBJ2-7; 7 nucleotides match TRBD1. This CDR3 spans 16 amino acids. Germline V gene sequence: CDR1 SGHNT, CDR2 YYREEE (reference sequence). With V trimmed by 4 bases and J by 5 bases, 15 bases remained unmatched. The CDR3 coding sequence is TGTGCCAGCAGCGATTCAGGGGGTAACTTCGTTGACGAGCAGTACTTC. Translation: CASSDSGGNFVDEQYF.

The V gene is TRBV5-1, the J gene TRBJ2-7, with D possibly being TRBD1 (6 bases). The CDR3 runs to 16 residues. Germline values: CDR1 SGHRS, CDR2 YFSETQ. Trimming shortened V by 4 bases and J by 3 bases, and 20 bases separated the two germline ends. The CDR3 nucleotides read TGCGCCAGCAGCAACCTAGTCGGACAGCAAAACTACGAGCAGTACTTC. Translating gives CASSNLVGQQNYEQYF.

The V gene is TRBV29-1, the J gene TRBJ1-4; possible D gene TRBD1, 5 bases. In germline, CDR1 is SQVTM, CDR2 ANQGSEA. This CDR3 comprises 12 residues. V gave up 3 bases and J gave up 7 bases, with 9 bases separating them. The CDR3 DNA reads TGCAGCGTTGATATCCAGGGTGAAAAACTGTTTTTT. This sequence encodes CSVDIQGEKLFF.

The V call is TRBV19, the J call TRBJ1-5; D is uncertain. Germline V gene sequence: CDR1 LNHDA, CDR2 SQIVND (reference sequence). Trimming pared 3 bases from V and 0 bases from J, leaving 12 bases between. The CDR3 is 16 amino acids. The CDR3 bases are TGTGCCAGTAGTATCATTTTACACAATAGCAATCAGCCCCAGCATTTT. Its translation is CASSIILHNSNQPQHF.

About this clone: One junction end does not reproduce the germline sequence, and a read error may be involved. This specimen includes other DNA sequences encoding the same CDR3. The chain combines TRBV6-1 with TRBJ1-2, with D perhaps matching TRBD1 (6 bases). This CDR3 spans 14 amino acids. Germline CDR1 MNHNS, CDR2 SASEGT. CDR3 sequence (DNA): TGTGCCAGCAGTGGGGGACGTACAGGGTATGGTTACACCTTC. Amino acids: CASSGGRTGYGYTF.

The V gene is TRBV11-2, the J gene TRBJ2-2, with D possibly matching TRBD2 (7 bases). Germline lookup yields CDR1 SGHAT and CDR2 FQNNGV. This CDR3 has 15 residues. Trimming stripped 5 bases from V and 6 bases from J, with 16 bases between. The CDR3 DNA sequence: TGTGCCAGCAGCCCATTACTAGGGGGGGCCGGGGAGCTGTTTTTT. Translating gives CASSPLLGGAGELFF.

The rearrangement links TRBV28 to TRBJ2-3; the match to TRBD2 covers 8 bases. CDR1 MDHEN and CDR2 SYDVKM come from the germline V gene. Losses at the gene ends were 8 bases for V and 1 base for J; bases not matched to a gene: 17. This CDR3 comprises 18 residues. This CDR3 reads CASRPAGGIRIGTDTQYF. Here the CDR3 DNA reads TGTGCCAGCCGCCCGGCGGGAGGAATTCGAATTGGCACAGATACGCAGTATTTT.

The gene calls are TRBV7-2 and TRBJ1-2, with D tentatively TRBD1 (5 bases). V gave up 1 base and J gave up 4 bases, with 13 bases separating them. Germline V CDR1 and CDR2: SGHTA, FQGNSA. The CDR3 consists of 15 residues. The CDR3, as DNA: TGTGCCAGCAGCTTAGGCACAGGAACTTCCTATGGCTACACCTTC. Protein product: CASSLGTGTSYGYTF.

In its sample, this clone was seen once. The chain carries TRBV5-5 and TRBJ2-7; D remains ambiguous. Germline assignment: CDR1 SGHKS and CDR2 YYEKEE (reference sequence). The CDR3 is 13 residues long. The V gene lost 4 bases and the J gene lost 2 bases, with 10 bases spanning the gap. Here the CDR3 DNA reads TGTGCCAGCAGCGGCGGCGGCGCCTACGAGCAGTACTTC. Encoded protein: CASSGGGAYEQYF.

This chain connects TRBV7-9 to TRBJ2-3; the match to TRBD1 covers 7 bases. Germline values: CDR1 SEHNR, CDR2 FQNEAQ (reference sequence). The length of the CDR3 is 14 residues. V trimming: 5 bases; J trimming: 3 bases; junction bases outside the gene matches: 5. DNA for the CDR3: TGTGCCAGCAGCGTAGTACAGGGGACAGATACGCAGTATTTT. Its translation is CASSVVQGTDTQYF.

The chain has TRBV18 and TRBJ1-1; unclear D gene. This CDR3 has 13 amino acids. V lost 6 bases and J lost 1, with 9 bases in between. Germline-derived CDR1 and CDR2 are KGHSH and LQKENI. This CDR3 reads CASSPTQNTEAFF. In nucleotides, the CDR3 is TGTGCCAGCTCCCCCACACAGAACACTGAAGCTTTCTTT.

The J gene is TRBJ2-1, the V gene TRBV28; 8 bases agree with TRBD1. The V gene end was trimmed by 4 bases and the J gene end by 9 bases; junction bases not matched to a gene: 11. The CDR3 is 15 residues long. Germline V gene lookup returns CDR1 MDHEN and CDR2 SYDVKM. The CDR3, as DNA: TGTGCCAGCAGTTCCTCCTCAACAGGGGGAGGTGAGCAGTTCTTC. The encoded protein is CASSSSSTGGGEQFF. The full variable domain, rest sourced from reference TRBV28 and TRBJ2-1, is DVKVTQSSRYLVKRTGEKVFLECVQDMDHENMFWYRQDPGLGLRLIYFSYDVKMKEKGDIPEGYSVSREKKERFSLILESASTNQTSMYLCASSSSSTGGGEQFFGPGTRLTVL.

The CDR3 nucleotides read TGCAGCGTTGAAGATCAGGGACAGCAACGTCATGGCTACACCTTC. Protein product: CSVEDQGQQRHGYTF. V and J are TRBV29-1 and TRBJ1-2, with TRBD1 matching 7 bases. The CDR3 has 15 amino acids. Germline CDR1 and CDR2: SQVTM and ANQGSEA. V lost 0 bases, J lost 6 bases, and 10 bases stayed unmatched.